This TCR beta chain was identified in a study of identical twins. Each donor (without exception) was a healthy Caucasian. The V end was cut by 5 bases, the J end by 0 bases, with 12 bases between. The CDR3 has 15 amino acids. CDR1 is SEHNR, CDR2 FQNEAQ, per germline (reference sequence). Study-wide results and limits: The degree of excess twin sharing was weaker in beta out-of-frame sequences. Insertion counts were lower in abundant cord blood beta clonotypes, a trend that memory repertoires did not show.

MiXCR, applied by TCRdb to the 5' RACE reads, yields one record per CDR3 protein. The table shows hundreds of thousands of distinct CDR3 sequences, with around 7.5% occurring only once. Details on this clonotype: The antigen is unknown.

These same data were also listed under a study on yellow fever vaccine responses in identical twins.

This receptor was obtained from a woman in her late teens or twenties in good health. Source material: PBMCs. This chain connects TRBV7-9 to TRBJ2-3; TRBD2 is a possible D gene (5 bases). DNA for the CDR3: TGTGCCAGCAGCCCCGGACTTCATAGCACAGATACGCAGTATTTT. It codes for CASSPGLHSTDTQYF.